This T cell receptor beta chain was profiled in a study of a mutant IDH1 vaccine in newly diagnosed glioma. At the level of the study: Vaccination started 4-6 weeks after radiotherapy alone, or with temozolomide cycles. The treated group averaged about 39 years old and was around 62% male, roughly 40% female. Patients were pretreated with radiotherapy, temozolomide, or both, mostly both.

Per germline, CDR1 SNHLY and CDR2 FYNNEI. V shed 7 bases and J shed 3 bases, with 9 bases lying between them. The CDR3 spans 13 residues. TCRdb keeps only in-frame clones here, not all; method: immunoSEQ multiplex PCR. The sample has around 57,000 clones, approximately 90% seen once; the top ten hold around 1.9%. About this clone itself: What it binds is not known.

Time point: week 11, during vaccination. Topical imiquimod accompanied each vaccine dose, which consisted of 300 ug of mutant IDH1 20-mer peptide. J is TRBJ1-4 and V is TRBV2; no definite D call. The sequencing used PBMCs, collected from a glioma patient whose treatment included an IDH1 peptide vaccine. The sequence derives from a man aged 35 to 55 with glioma. The CDR3 region has the DNA TGTGCCAGCAAGATAGGATCTAATGAAAAACTGTTTTTT. Translating it yields CASKIGSNEKLFF.